This TCR beta chain was identified during a study of blood T cell repertoires in COVID-19. Profiling relied on immunoSEQ multiplex PCR, and the TCRdb table lists in-frame clones only, not all of them. The table has 150,000 or so clones, approximately 80% seen once. Recruitment covered 20 to 25 US areas and drew participants whose ages spanned roughly 18 to 90 years. This clone turned up a few times. V lost 5 bases and J 6 bases, leaving 8 bases between the germline ends. Looked up from germline, CDR1 is MDHEN and CDR2 is SYDVKM. The CDR3 contains 13 residues. J is TRBJ1-6 and V is TRBV28; TRBD1 might be the D (6 bases). The receptor was derived from a woman aged 50 to 65 who had recovered from COVID-19. Material for sequencing was PBMCs or T cells enriched from blood (not recorded which). The CDR3 DNA is TGTGCCAGCAGTCCGGACAGTAATTCACCCCTCCACTTT. Its protein is CASSPDSNSPLHF.